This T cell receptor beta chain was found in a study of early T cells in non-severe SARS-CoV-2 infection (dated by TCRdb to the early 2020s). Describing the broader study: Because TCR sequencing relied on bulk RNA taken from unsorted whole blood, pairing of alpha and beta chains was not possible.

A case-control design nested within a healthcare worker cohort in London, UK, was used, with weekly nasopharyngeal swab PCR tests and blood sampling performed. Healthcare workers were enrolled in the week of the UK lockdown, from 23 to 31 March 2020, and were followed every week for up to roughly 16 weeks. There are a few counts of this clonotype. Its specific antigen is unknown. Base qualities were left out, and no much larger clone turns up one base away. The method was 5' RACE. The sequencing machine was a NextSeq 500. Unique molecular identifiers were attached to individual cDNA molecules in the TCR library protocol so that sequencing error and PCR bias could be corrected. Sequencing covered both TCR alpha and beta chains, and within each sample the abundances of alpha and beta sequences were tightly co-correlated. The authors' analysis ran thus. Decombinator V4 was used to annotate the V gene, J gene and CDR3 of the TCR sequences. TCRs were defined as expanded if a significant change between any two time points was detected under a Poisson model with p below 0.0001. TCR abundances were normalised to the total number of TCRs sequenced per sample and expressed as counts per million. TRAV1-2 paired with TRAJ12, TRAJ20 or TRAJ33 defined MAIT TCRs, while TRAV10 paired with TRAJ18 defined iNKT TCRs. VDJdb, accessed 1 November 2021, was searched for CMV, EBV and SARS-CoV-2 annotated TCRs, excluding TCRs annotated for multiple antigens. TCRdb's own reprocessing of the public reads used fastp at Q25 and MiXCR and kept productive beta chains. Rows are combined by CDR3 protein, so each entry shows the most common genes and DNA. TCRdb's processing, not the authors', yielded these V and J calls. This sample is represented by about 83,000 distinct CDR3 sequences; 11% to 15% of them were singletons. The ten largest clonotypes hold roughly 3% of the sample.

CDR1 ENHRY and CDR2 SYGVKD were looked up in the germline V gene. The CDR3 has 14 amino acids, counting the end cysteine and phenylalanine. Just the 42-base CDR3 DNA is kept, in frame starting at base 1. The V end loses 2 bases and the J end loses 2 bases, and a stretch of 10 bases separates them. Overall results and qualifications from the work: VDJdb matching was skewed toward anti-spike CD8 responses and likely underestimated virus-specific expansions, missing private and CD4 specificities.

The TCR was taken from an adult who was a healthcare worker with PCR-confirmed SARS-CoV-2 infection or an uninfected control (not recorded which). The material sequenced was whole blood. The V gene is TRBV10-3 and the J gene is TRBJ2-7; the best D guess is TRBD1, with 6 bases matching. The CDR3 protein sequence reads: CAISEPGHTYEQYF. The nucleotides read TGTGCCATCAGTGAGCCGGGACACACCTACGAGCAGTACTTC.